The 21 T cell receptor beta chains in this list originate from one sample, sequenced in a study of early T cells in non-severe SARS-CoV-2 infection. Using its own MiXCR run on the 5' RACE reads, TCRdb lists one record per CDR3 protein. The sample consists of about 67,000 distinct CDR3 sequences, roughly 11% of them appearing once. Source material: whole blood. The receptors were sampled from an adult who was a healthcare worker with PCR-confirmed SARS-CoV-2 infection or an uninfected control (not recorded which).

This clonotype was observed at least ten times. The chain links TRBV27 to TRBJ1-4; TRBD1 might be the D (5 bases). CDR1 and CDR2 (germline): MNHEY, SMNVEV (reference sequence). The CDR3 totals 15 residues. V shed 5 bases and J shed 6 bases, with 16 bases lying between them. CDR3 sequence (DNA): TGTGCCAGCAGTCCATCCGGGACCCTGGATGAAAAACTGTTTTTT. It translates to CASSPSGTLDEKLFF.

This clonotype was detected ten times or more. The genes are TRBV7-9 and TRBJ2-7; D may be TRBD2 (5 bases). This CDR3 comprises 14 residues. Per the germline V gene, CDR1 is SEHNR and CDR2 is FQNEAQ (reference sequence). The V and J ends lost 4 bases and 6 bases respectively, with 16 bases between them. The CDR3 sequence: CASSSRTLTGEQYF. In DNA form, the CDR3 reads TGTGCCAGCAGCTCCCGGACTCTAACGGGCGAGCAGTACTTC.

The sample holds many counts of this clonotype. This rearrangement joins TRBV6-6 to TRBJ2-3; 9 bases are shared with TRBD2. CDR3 length: 16 amino acids. V trimming: 6 bases; J trimming: 2 bases; junction bases outside the gene matches: 9. Germline V gene data show CDR1 as MNHNY and CDR2 as SVGAGI (reference sequence). The CDR3: CASSSAGGRVTDTQYF. The CDR3 nucleotides read TGTGCCAGCAGCTCAGCGGGGGGCAGGGTCACAGATACGCAGTATTTT.

The chain links TRBV27 to TRBJ1-2; D is perhaps TRBD1 (5 bases). The germline V gene has CDR1 MNHEY and CDR2 SMNVEV (reference sequence). The CDR3 length is 13 residues. V dropped 4 bases and J dropped 1 base, with 7 bases sitting between them. DNA of the CDR3: TGTGCCAGCAGTTACCAGGGTAACTATGGCTACACCTTC. Amino acids: CASSYQGNYGYTF.

This clonotype was seen more than once but under ten times. The chain carries TRBV7-2 and TRBJ2-4, with TRBD2 identical over 7 bases. The CDR3 extends over 17 amino acids. CDR1 is SGHTA, CDR2 FQGNSA, per germline. J was trimmed by 3 bases and V by 5 bases; bases with no gene match: 13. CDR3 nucleotide sequence: TGTGCCAGCAGCCATTACCATATTCTAGCGGACAAAAACATTCAGTACTTC. Protein product: CASSHYHILADKNIQYF.

This clonotype has a handful of counts. The chain uses TRBV27 and TRBJ2-3, with unresolved D. This CDR3 spans 11 amino acids. V was pared by 10 bases and J by 2 bases, with 7 bases between. Germline CDR1 and CDR2: MNHEY and SMNVEV (reference sequence). The CDR3 DNA reads TGTGCCACTCGAGTCACAGATACGCAGTATTTT. It yields the protein CATRVTDTQYF.

This clonotype showed up many times. The chain employs TRBV20-1 and TRBJ2-5; 7 positions agree with TRBD2. The CDR3 is made up of 12 amino acids. Germline-derived CDR1 and CDR2 are DFQATT and SNEGSKA (reference sequence). With 6 bases clipped from V and 2 bases from J, the junction kept 3 bases outside the gene matches. In nucleotides, the CDR3 is TGCAGTGCACGGGGACTACAAGAGACCCAGTACTTC. This gives the protein CSARGLQETQYF.

V is TRBV4-1 and J is TRBJ2-7, with no clear D. Trimming cost V 3 bases and J 3 bases, with 12 bases left between them. This CDR3 has 14 residues. Looked up from germline, CDR1 is MGHRA and CDR2 is YSYEKL. CDR3 protein: CASSQPGDGYEQYF. Here the CDR3 DNA reads TGCGCCAGCAGCCAGCCAGGAGATGGCTACGAGCAGTACTTC.

This clonotype was observed at least ten times. This sequence joins TRBV7-9 and TRBJ2-7; D possibly uses TRBD1 or TRBD2 (5 bases each). This CDR3 spans 17 amino acids. Germline values: CDR1 SEHNR, CDR2 FQNEAQ (reference sequence). The germline V and J ends were trimmed by 1 base and 3 bases, with 19 bases remaining between them. CDR3 in amino acids: CASSLVVGPGPGYEQYF. The CDR3 bases are TGTGCCAGCAGCTTAGTAGTGGGCCCGGGACCTGGCTACGAGCAGTACTTC.

This clonotype was counted ten times or more. The rearrangement uses TRBV7-3 and TRBJ2-1, with no clear D. The CDR3 sequence is 13 residues long. Germline loops: CDR1 SGHTA, CDR2 FQGTGA. Between the trimmed V and J ends, which lost 1 base and 6 bases, there was a span of 7 bases. CDR3 amino acids: CASSLSPLNEQFF. The CDR3 DNA reads TGTGCCAGCAGCTTAAGCCCCCTCAATGAGCAGTTCTTC.

This clonotype was detected ten times or more. The chain links TRBV7-3 to TRBJ1-2; D is undetermined. Trimming stripped 0 bases from V and 5 bases from J, with 13 bases between. The CDR3 extends over 15 amino acids. Germline CDR1 and CDR2: SGHTA and FQGTGA. CDR3 DNA: TGTGCCAGCAGCTTAACGCCCCAGCCGAGTTATGGCTACACCTTC. This sequence encodes CASSLTPQPSYGYTF.

This clonotype has ten or more counts. This chain connects TRBV20-1 to TRBJ2-7; TRBD1 might be the D (5 bases). The germline V gene encodes CDR1 DFQATT and CDR2 SNEGSKA (reference sequence). The V and J ends lost 1 base and 2 bases respectively, with 6 bases between them. This CDR3 is built from 12 residues. CDR3 residues: CSARARAYEQYF. The CDR3 DNA reads TGCAGTGCTAGAGCCAGGGCCTACGAGCAGTACTTC.

This clonotype was seen at least ten times. V and J are TRBV29-1 and TRBJ2-1; D uncertain. The V and J ends lost 4 bases and 4 bases respectively, with 8 bases between them. The CDR3 runs 12 residues. Germline values: CDR1 SQVTM, CDR2 ANQGSEA. In nucleotides, the CDR3 is TGCAGCGTTGTTCCTAGATACAATGAGCAGTTCTTC. Protein sequence: CSVVPRYNEQFF.

This clonotype was recorded a few times. This chain joins TRBV21-1 and TRBJ2-7; TRBD1 is taken as the D call from the table, unchecked against the DNA. TRBV21-1 constitutes a pseudogene. This CDR3 has 11 residues. CDR3 loop: CARTPAYEQYF. Written as DNA, the CDR3 is TGTGCCCGGACCCCGGCCTACGAGCAGTACTTC.

V gene TRBV14 combines with J gene TRBJ1-1; 8 bases agree with TRBD1. CDR3 length: 15 amino acids. Trimming removed 4 bases from V and 4 bases from J; junction bases left unmatched: 8. Germline V lookup: CDR1 SGHDN, CDR2 FVKESK. CDR3 residues: CASSPQTGGGTEAFF. The CDR3 coding sequence is TGTGCCAGCAGCCCACAAACAGGGGGGGGCACTGAAGCTTTCTTT.

This clonotype was counted many times. The junction shows a germline mismatch at one end, possibly a read error. The rearrangement joins TRBV10-3 to TRBJ2-1, with TRBD2 matching over 14 bases. This CDR3 contains 19 residues. The germline V gene encodes CDR1 ENHRY and CDR2 SYGVKD. In nucleotides, the CDR3 is TGTGCCATCAGGGAGTCCGGGACTAGCGGGAGAGGGACCTACAATGAGCAGTTCTTC. Its translation is CAIRESGTSGRGTYNEQFF.

A few counts support this clonotype. This may be a read error, as it is one base from a much larger clone. The chain carries TRBV12-3 or TRBV12-4 and TRBJ1-5; D not resolved. Trimming stripped 3 bases from V and 2 bases from J, with 5 bases between. The CDR3 has 13 amino acids. Here the CDR3 DNA reads TGTGCCAGCAGTTTTGGGGGCAATCAGCCCCAGCATTTT. Translation: CASSFGGNQPQHF.

The sample holds a few counts of this clonotype. V and J are TRBV12-3 or TRBV12-4 and TRBJ2-3; D tentatively fits TRBD1 or TRBD2 (6 bases each). This CDR3 spans 15 amino acids. Deletions cut 6 bases from V and 6 bases from J, with 19 bases between. DNA of the CDR3: TGTGCCAGCAGCATTAGGACGCTAGGGGGGGATACGCAGTATTTT. This codes for CASSIRTLGGDTQYF.

The chain combines TRBV7-9 with TRBJ2-1, with D unresolved. Germline V lookup: CDR1 SEHNR, CDR2 FQNEAQ (reference sequence). The CDR3 is 11 amino acids. The V and J ends lost 8 bases and 0 bases respectively, with 2 bases between them. In DNA form, the CDR3 reads TGTGCCAGCCCCTCCTACAATGAGCAGTTCTTC. As protein: CASPSYNEQFF.

The chain uses TRBV13 and TRBJ1-3, with a possible D match to TRBD1 (6 bases). The CDR3 has 15 residues. CDR1 and CDR2 (germline): PRHDT, FYEKMQ (reference sequence). V lost 8 bases and J 0 bases, leaving 14 bases between the germline ends. CDR3 nucleotides: TGTGCCAGCCAGACAGGCCATCCCTCTGGAAACACCATATATTTT. Its translation is CASQTGHPSGNTIYF.

This sequence joins TRBV7-9 and TRBJ2-5; 9 bases are a match to TRBD1. CDR1 SEHNR and CDR2 FQNEAQ come from the germline V gene (reference sequence). The length of the CDR3 is 14 residues. The V and J ends lost 4 bases and 5 bases, in that order; junction bases with no gene match: 5. DNA for the CDR3: TGTGCCAGCAGCTCACGACAGGGGGTGGAGACCCAGTACTTC. Translated: CASSSRQGVETQYF.